This is a list of T cell receptor beta chains from one sample in a study of OX40 agonist ivuxolimab in advanced cancers. Assay used: immunoSEQ multiplex PCR; TCRdb lists only in-frame clones, some missing. The sample has 30,000 to 35,000 clones, about 87% seen once. Material: CD4+ or CD8+ T cells sorted from blood, obtained in a trial of the OX40 agonist ivuxolimab. The source is an adult with an advanced solid tumor such as melanoma, head and neck, liver or kidney cancer. Both conserved end residues are part of each CDR3. Each record gives: CDR3 protein, CDR3 DNA, clone size, J gene, V gene, D gene. D genes are given only for firm matches. Some rows mark clone size as missing; the rest say once, few, many or name a class of expanded clone.

CSARTGGNEKLFF,TGCAGCGCTAGGACAGGTGGTAATGAAAAACTGTTTTTT,NA,TRBJ1-4,TRBV29-1,TRBD1
CASSQMGGHQPQHF,TGTGCCAGCAGCCAAATGGGGGGACATCAGCCCCAGCATTTT,NA,TRBJ1-5,TRBV4-2,NA
CAIFSGTGYTGELFF,TGTGCCATCTTCTCTGGGACAGGGTACACCGGGGAGCTGTTTTTT,NA,TRBJ2-2,TRBV10-3,TRBD1
CASSLHLGTEAFF,TGTGCCAGCAGTTTACACTTGGGAACTGAAGCTTTCTTT,once,TRBJ1-1,TRBV28,NA
CASSLVGTGGSQPQHF,TGTGCCAGCAGCTTAGTCGGGACAGGGGGGAGTCAGCCCCAGCATTTT,NA,TRBJ1-5,TRBV7-2,TRBD1
CASSQAGGGSPLHF,TGCGCCAGCAGCCAAGCAGGGGGAGGATCACCCCTCCACTTT,few,TRBJ1-6,TRBV4-1,TRBD1
CASNGIDSNQPQHF,TGTGCCAGCAACGGGATTGATAGCAATCAGCCCCAGCATTTT,NA,TRBJ1-5,TRBV6-6,NA
CASSIGTGGYYGYTF,TGTGCCAGTAGTATTGGGACAGGAGGTTACTATGGCTACACCTTC,NA,TRBJ1-2,TRBV19,TRBD1
CASSPTGLNTEAFF,TGCGCCAGCAGCCCCACAGGGTTGAACACTGAAGCTTTCTTT,NA,TRBJ1-1,TRBV5-1,NA
CASGMTGDLYGYTF,TGTGCCAGCGGGATGACAGGGGACCTCTATGGCTACACCTTC,NA,TRBJ1-2,TRBV2,TRBD1
CASSEGQGITDTQYF,TGTGCCAGCAGTGAAGGACAGGGGATCACAGATACGCAGTATTTT,few,TRBJ2-3,TRBV2,TRBD1
CASSREVPGQALPEQYF,TGTGCCAGCAGCCGAGAAGTTCCGGGACAGGCACTCCCCGAGCAGTACTTC,NA,TRBJ2-7,TRBV7-9,TRBD1
CASSERFGEAFF,TGTGCCAGCAGTGAAAGGTTCGGAGAAGCTTTCTTT,NA,TRBJ1-1,TRBV6-1,NA
CASSIPQLKRSSYNEQFF,TGTGCCAGTAGTATCCCCCAACTAAAGCGGTCTTCCTACAATGAGCAGTTCTTC,NA,TRBJ2-1,TRBV19,NA
CASSRDGTVETQYF,TGCGCCAGCAGCAGAGACGGGACGGTGGAGACCCAGTACTTC,once,TRBJ2-5,TRBV5-1,NA
CASSQAGGGADTQYF,TGTGCCAGCAGCCAAGCGGGAGGGGGGGCAGATACGCAGTATTTT,NA,TRBJ2-3,TRBV4-2,TRBD2
CASSPPDGPGGYTF,TGTGCCAGCTCACCACCAGATGGGCCTGGTGGCTACACCTTC,NA,TRBJ1-2,TRBV18,NA
CASSFLGLGDSHEQFF,TGTGCCAGCAGCTTTTTAGGACTAGGGGATTCGCATGAGCAGTTCTTC,NA,TRBJ2-1,TRBV5-6,TRBD2
CASSSDRGRSEQYF,TGCGCCAGCAGCTCAGACAGGGGGCGCTCCGAGCAGTACTTC,NA,TRBJ2-7,TRBV5-1,TRBD1
CATSRRTDSSYEQYF,TGTGCCACCAGCAGAAGGACTGACAGCTCCTACGAGCAGTACTTC,NA,TRBJ2-7,TRBV15,NA
CASSPRVRSYYEQYF,TGTGCCAGCAGTCCTAGAGTCAGGAGTTACTACGAGCAGTACTTC,NA,TRBJ2-7,TRBV28,NA
CASSPTSSSEQYF,TGTGCTAGCAGCCCGACTAGTTCTTCCGAGCAGTACTTC,NA,TRBJ2-7,TRBV7-7,NA
CASSIPTGGTGELFF,TGTGCCAGTAGTATTCCGACGGGGGGGACCGGGGAGCTGTTTTTT,NA,TRBJ2-2,TRBV19,TRBD2
CASSVDTGELFF,TGTGCCAGCAGCGTGGACACCGGGGAGCTGTTTTTT,NA,TRBJ2-2,TRBV9,NA
CSVEWDRGNEQFF,TGCAGCGTTGAGTGGGACAGGGGCAATGAGCAGTTCTTC,once,TRBJ2-1,TRBV29-1,TRBD1
CASRIGLAGGLKTQYF,TGTGCCAGCAGGATTGGACTAGCGGGAGGGTTAAAGACCCAGTACTTC,NA,TRBJ2-5,TRBV2,TRBD2